This TCR beta chain is drawn from a study of tumor-infiltrating lymphocytes in primary liver carcinoma. With around 520 ng total RNA as template and a constant-region primer, TCR beta cDNA was made. Three-round nested multiplex PCR performed with slightly modified ARM-PCR produced the TCR beta libraries. TRBV1-TRBV30 forward primers paired with a C-beta reverse primer were used in the first two PCR rounds, which ran approximately 10 cycles each. TCRdb used MiXCR to reprocess the multiplex PCR reads, holding one entry per CDR3 protein. The repertoire holds over 100,000 distinct CDR3 sequences, around 70% seen once, with more than 7% in the top ten. Trimming took 6 bases from V and 1 from J, leaving 17 bases between them. The germline V gene encodes CDR1 SNHLY and CDR2 FYNNEI. CDR3 length equals 16 residues. Unsorted bulk tissue (roughly 19-30 mg) underwent RNA and DNA co-extraction. Patients diagnosed with primary liver carcinoma received treatment through surgical resection.

The sequenced sample consisted of tumor-adjacent normal liver tissue. The rearrangement links TRBV2 to TRBJ2-3; D not resolved. This receptor was obtained from a woman aged 60 to 75 with primary liver carcinoma and hepatitis B virus infection. CDR3 sequence: CASRLRNIQGTDTQYF. In nucleotides, the CDR3 is TGTGCCAGCAGACTCAGAAATATCCAGGGCACAGATACGCAGTATTTT. Filled out from reference TRBV2 and TRBJ2-3, the complete variable domain reads EPEVTQTPSHQVTQMGQEVILRCVPISNHLYFYWYRQILGQKVEFLVSFYNNEISEKSEIFDDQFSVERPDGSNFTLKIRSTKLEDSAMYFCASRLRNIQGTDTQYFGPGTRLTVL.